This is a list of T cell receptor beta chains from one sample in a study of patients and donors after allogeneic stem cell transplantation. Each CDR3 protein gets one entry after TCRdb re-called the RT-PCR reads with MiXCR. Of about a million distinct CDR3 sequences in the sample, more than 15% were seen once. Input material: blood, either unsorted or a sorted T cell fraction (not recorded which). The receptors originated from a human donor who was either an allogeneic HSCT recipient or a stem cell or donor lymphocyte infusion donor (not recorded which). It is not recorded whose cells these are; they may come from a transplant donor. The CDR3 runs from the conserved cysteine through the conserved F or W. D genes are given only for firm matches. For some rows the clone size is stated as once, few or many, or as a class when expanded; others skip it.

CDR3,DNA,size,D,J,V
CSARAGGGGLAPRGPQHF,TGCAGTGCTAGAGCAGGGGGCGGAGGTTTAGCCCCAAGAGGGCCCCAGCATTTT,.,TRBD1,TRBJ1-5,TRBV20-1
CSAPRGAGEKLFF,TGCAGTGCTCCTAGGGGGGCGGGAGAAAAACTGTTTTTT,.,.,TRBJ1-4,TRBV20-1
CASSSQNGGAQDTQYF,TGTGCCAGCAGCTCCCAGAACGGGGGGGCCCAAGATACGCAGTATTTT,.,TRBD2,TRBJ2-3,TRBV7-2
CASTKQGRYTEAFF,TGTGCCAGTACCAAACAGGGGAGGTACACTGAAGCTTTCTTT,few,TRBD1,TRBJ1-1,TRBV19
CASSPYIKVTGELFF,TGTGCCAGCAGTCCTTACATTAAAGTCACCGGGGAGCTGTTTTTT,.,.,TRBJ2-2,TRBV12-3/TRBV12-4
CASSLSETGFEQFF,TGTGCCAGCAGTTTATCCGAAACAGGGTTTGAGCAGTTCTTC,few,.,TRBJ2-1,TRBV27
CASVRSGPYNEQFF,TGTGCCAGCGTTCGAAGCGGCCCCTACAATGAGCAGTTCTTC,once,.,TRBJ2-1,TRBV12-3/TRBV12-4
CASSPPGEAGHNEQFF,TGTGCCAGCAGCCCCCCGGGGGAAGCGGGGCACAATGAGCAGTTCTTC,.,TRBD2,TRBJ2-1,TRBV7-9
CASSLGRYNQPQHF,TGTGCCAGCAGCTTAGGGAGGTACAATCAGCCCCAGCATTTT,few,.,TRBJ1-5,TRBV7-2
CASSLEGGYGYGYTF,TGCGCCAGCAGCTTGGAGGGGGGATATGGCTATGGCTACACCTTC,.,.,TRBJ1-2,TRBV5-1
CAWNSDRFGEKLFF,TGTGCCTGGAACTCGGACCGTTTTGGTGAAAAACTGTTTTTT,.,.,TRBJ1-4,TRBV30
CASSPPRSPSVTNYGYTF,TGTGCCAGCAGCCCCCCCCGCTCACCATCGGTTACTAACTATGGCTACACCTTC,.,.,TRBJ1-2,TRBV7-8
CASSDRRDRPQETQYF,TGTGCCAGCAGTGACCGCCGGGACAGACCCCAAGAGACCCAGTACTTC,few,TRBD1,TRBJ2-5,TRBV25-1
CASGYTGTGGYNSPLHF,TGTGCTAGTGGTTATACAGGGACAGGAGGCTATAATTCACCCCTCCACTTT,.,TRBD1,TRBJ1-6,TRBV12-5
CASSNTGEGSNQPQHF,TGTGCCAGCAGCAATACAGGGGAGGGGAGCAATCAGCCCCAGCATTTT,few,TRBD1,TRBJ1-5,TRBV7-8
CASSLALAGDTQYF,TGCGCCAGCAGCTTGGCCCTGGCCGGAGATACGCAGTATTTT,few,.,TRBJ2-3,TRBV5-1
CASSLASGGFDEQFF,TGCGCCAGCAGCTTGGCTAGCGGGGGTTTCGATGAGCAGTTCTTC,few,TRBD2,TRBJ2-1,TRBV5-1
CAASGQGRDEQYF,TGTGCCGCCTCGGGACAGGGTAGGGACGAGCAGTACTTC,many,TRBD1,TRBJ2-7,TRBV6-1
CSVGGGETGYTF,TGCAGCGTCGGGGGGGGCGAGACTGGCTACACCTTC,few,.,TRBJ1-2,TRBV29-1
CAIRDGTGGNTEAFF,TGTGCCATCAGGGACGGGACAGGGGGAAACACTGAAGCTTTCTTT,.,TRBD1,TRBJ1-1,TRBV10-3
CASSSDLGLVGGYTF,TGCGCCAGCAGCTCCGACTTGGGGCTAGTAGGTGGCTACACCTTC,.,.,TRBJ1-2,TRBV5-1
CASRSWTSGSYEQYF,TGTGCCAGCAGATCCTGGACTAGCGGGAGCTACGAGCAGTACTTC,few,TRBD2,TRBJ2-7,TRBV2